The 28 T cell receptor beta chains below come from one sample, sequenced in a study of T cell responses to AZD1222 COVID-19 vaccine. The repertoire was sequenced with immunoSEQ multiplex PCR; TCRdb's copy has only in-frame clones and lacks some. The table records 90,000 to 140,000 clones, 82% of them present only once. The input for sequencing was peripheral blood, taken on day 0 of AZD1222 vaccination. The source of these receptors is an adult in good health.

In DNA form, the CDR3 reads TGCGCCAGCAGCCAAGAGAGGGACAGGGCTCTCCACTTT. Translation: CASSQERDRALHF. The chain recombines TRBV4-1 with TRBJ1-6, with 9 positions matching TRBD1. This CDR3 has 13 amino acids. After removal of 0 bases from V and 16 bases from J, the junction contained 4 bases not matched to a gene. Germline V lookup: CDR1 MGHRA, CDR2 YSYEKL.

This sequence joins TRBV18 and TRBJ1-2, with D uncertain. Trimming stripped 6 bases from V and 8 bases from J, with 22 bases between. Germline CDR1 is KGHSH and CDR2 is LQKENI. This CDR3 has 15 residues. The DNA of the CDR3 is TGTGCCAGCTCGCCAGGTCCCGTCGTGGGTTGGGGCTACACCTTC. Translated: CASSPGPVVGWGYTF.

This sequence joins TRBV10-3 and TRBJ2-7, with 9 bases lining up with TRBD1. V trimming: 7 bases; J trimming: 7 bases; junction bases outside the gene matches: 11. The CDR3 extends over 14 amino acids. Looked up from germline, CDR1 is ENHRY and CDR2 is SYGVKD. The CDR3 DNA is TGTGCCATCAACTCCGGGACAGGGTTTGGGGAGCAGTACTTC. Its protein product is CAINSGTGFGEQYF.

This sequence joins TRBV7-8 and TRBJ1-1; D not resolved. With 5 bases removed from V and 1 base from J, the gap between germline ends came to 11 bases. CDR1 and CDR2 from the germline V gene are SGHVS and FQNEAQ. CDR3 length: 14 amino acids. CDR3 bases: TGTGCCAGCAGCAGCCCTGTGTGGAACACTGAAGCTTTCTTT. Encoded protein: CASSSPVWNTEAFF.

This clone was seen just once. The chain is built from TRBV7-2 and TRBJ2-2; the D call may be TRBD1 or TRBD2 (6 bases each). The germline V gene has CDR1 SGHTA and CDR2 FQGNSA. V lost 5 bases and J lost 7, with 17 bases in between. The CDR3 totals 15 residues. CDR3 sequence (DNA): TGTGCCAGCAGCGGTGGGGGGCGCAAAGACGGGGAGCTGTTTTTT. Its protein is CASSGGGRKDGELFF.

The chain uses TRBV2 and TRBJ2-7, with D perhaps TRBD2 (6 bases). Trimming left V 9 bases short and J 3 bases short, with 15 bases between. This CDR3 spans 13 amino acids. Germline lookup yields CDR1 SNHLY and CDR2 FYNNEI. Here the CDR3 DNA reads TGTGCCAGTAAACCGGACTACCACTACGAGCAGTACTTC. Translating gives CASKPDYHYEQYF.

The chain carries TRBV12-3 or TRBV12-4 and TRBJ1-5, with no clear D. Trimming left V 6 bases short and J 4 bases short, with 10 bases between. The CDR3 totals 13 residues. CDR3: CASSWAGNQPQHF. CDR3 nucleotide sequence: TGTGCCAGCAGCTGGGCGGGAAATCAGCCCCAGCATTTT.

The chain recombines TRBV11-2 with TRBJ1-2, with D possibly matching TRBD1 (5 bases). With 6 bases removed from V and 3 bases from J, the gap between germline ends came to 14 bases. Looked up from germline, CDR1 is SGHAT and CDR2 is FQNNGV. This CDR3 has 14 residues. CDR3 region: CASRRSGGDYGYTF. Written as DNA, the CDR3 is TGTGCCAGCAGACGTAGTGGGGGGGACTATGGCTACACCTTC.

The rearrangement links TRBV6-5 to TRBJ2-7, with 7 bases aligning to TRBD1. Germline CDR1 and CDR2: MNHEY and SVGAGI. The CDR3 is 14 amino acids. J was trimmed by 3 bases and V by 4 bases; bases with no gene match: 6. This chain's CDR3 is CASSSVRGYYEQYF. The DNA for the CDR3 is TGTGCCAGCAGTTCGGTCAGGGGGTACTACGAGCAGTACTTC.

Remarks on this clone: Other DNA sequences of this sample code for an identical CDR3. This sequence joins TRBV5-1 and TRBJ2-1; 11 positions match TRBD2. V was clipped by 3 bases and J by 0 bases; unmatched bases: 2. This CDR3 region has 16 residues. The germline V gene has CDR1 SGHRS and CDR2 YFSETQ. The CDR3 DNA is TGCGCCAGCAGCTCGGGACTAGCGGACTCCTACAATGAGCAGTTCTTC. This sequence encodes CASSSGLADSYNEQFF.

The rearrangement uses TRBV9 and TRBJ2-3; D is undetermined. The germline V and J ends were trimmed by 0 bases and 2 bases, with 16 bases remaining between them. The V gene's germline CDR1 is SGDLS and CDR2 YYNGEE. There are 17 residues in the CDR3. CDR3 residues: CASSVGVAGSFTDTQYF. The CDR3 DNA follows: TGTGCCAGCAGCGTAGGTGTAGCTGGTAGCTTCACAGATACGCAGTATTTT.

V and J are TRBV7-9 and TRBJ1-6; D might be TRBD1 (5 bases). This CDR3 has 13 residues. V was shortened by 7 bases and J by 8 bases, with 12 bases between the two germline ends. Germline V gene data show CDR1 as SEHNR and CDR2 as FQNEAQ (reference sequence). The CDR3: CASTRDVDSPLHF. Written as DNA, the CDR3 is TGTGCCAGCACCCGGGACGTTGATTCACCCCTCCACTTT.

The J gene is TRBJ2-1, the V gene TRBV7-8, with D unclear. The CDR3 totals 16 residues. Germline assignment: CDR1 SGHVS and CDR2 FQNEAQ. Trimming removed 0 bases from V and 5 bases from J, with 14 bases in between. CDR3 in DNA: TGTGCCAGCAGCTTAGCGCAGCGCCTCCGGAACAATGAGCAGTTCTTC. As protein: CASSLAQRLRNNEQFF.

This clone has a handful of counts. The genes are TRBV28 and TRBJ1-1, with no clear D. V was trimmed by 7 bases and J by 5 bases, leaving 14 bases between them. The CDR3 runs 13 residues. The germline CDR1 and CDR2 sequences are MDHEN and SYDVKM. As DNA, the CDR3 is TGTGCCAGCACTCTACCTTTAGGAACTGAAGCTTTCTTT. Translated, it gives CASTLPLGTEAFF.

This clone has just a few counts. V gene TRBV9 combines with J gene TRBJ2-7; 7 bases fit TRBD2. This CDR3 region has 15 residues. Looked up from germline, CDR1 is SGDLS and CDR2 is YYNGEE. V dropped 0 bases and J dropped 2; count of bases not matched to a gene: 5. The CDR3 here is CASSVEAGPAYEQYF. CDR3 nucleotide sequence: TGTGCCAGCAGCGTAGAAGCGGGGCCTGCCTACGAGCAGTACTTC.

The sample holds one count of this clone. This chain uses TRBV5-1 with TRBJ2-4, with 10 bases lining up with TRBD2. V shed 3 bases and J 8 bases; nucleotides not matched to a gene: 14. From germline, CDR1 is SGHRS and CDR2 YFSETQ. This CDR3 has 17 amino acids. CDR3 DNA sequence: TGCGCCAGCAGCTCGAGAGGACTAGCGGAACGGGTTGACATTCAGTACTTC. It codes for CASSSRGLAERVDIQYF.

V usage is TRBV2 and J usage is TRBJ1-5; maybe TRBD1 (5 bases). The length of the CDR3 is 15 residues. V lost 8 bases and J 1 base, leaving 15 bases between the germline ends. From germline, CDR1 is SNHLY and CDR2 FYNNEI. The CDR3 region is CASWSGDFSNQPQHF. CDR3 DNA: TGTGCCAGCTGGTCGGGGGATTTCAGCAATCAGCCCCAGCATTTT. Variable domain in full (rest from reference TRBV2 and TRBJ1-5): EPEVTQTPSHQVTQMGQEVILRCVPISNHLYFYWYRQILGQKVEFLVSFYNNEISEKSEIFDDQFSVERPDGSNFTLKIRSTKLEDSAMYFCASWSGDFSNQPQHFGDGTRLSIL.

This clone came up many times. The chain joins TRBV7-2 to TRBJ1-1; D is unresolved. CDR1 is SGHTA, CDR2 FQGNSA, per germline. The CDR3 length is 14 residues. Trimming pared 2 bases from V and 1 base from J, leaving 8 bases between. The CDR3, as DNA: TGTGCCAGCAGCTTATGGTCGGGGAACACTGAAGCTTTCTTT. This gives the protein CASSLWSGNTEAFF.

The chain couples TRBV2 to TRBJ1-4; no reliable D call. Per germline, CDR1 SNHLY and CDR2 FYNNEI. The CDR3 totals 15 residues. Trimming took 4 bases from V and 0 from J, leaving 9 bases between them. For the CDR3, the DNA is TGTGCCAGCAGTGCATGGGCTACAACTAATGAAAAACTGTTTTTT. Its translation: CASSAWATTNEKLFF.

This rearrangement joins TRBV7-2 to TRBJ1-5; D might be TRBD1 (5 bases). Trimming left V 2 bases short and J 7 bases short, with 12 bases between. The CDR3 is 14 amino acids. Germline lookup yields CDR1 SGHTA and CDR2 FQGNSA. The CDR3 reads CASSLLREGQPQHF. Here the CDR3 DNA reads TGTGCCAGCAGCTTATTAAGGGAGGGGCAGCCCCAGCATTTT.

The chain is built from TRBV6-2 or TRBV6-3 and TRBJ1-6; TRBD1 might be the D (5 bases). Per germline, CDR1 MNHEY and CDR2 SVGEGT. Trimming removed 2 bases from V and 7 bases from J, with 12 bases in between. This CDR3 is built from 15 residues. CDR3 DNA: TGTGCCAGCAGTTACGGCCTCCGGGGGAATTCACCCCTCCACTTT. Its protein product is CASSYGLRGNSPLHF.

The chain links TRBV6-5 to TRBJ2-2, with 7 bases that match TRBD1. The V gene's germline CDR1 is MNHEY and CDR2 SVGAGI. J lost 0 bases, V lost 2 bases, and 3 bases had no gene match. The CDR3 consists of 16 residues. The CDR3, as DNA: TGTGCCAGCAGTTACCCGACAGGGACGAACACCGGGGAGCTGTTTTTT. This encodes CASSYPTGTNTGELFF.

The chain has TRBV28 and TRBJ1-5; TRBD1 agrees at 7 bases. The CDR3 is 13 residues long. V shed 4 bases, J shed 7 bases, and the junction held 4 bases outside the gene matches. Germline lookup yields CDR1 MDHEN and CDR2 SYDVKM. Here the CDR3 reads CASSSQGGQPQHF. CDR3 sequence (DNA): TGTGCCAGCAGTTCTCAGGGGGGGCAGCCCCAGCATTTT.

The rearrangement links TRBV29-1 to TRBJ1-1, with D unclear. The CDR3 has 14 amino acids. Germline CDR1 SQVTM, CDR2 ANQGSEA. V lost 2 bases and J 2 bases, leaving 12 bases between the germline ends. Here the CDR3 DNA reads TGCAGCGTTGAATATTCGGCAGGAAACACTGAAGCTTTCTTT. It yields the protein CSVEYSAGNTEAFF.

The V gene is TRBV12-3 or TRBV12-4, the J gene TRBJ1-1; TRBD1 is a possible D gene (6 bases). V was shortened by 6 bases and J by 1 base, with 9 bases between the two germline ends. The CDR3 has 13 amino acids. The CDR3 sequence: CASSLQGNTEAFF. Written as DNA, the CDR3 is TGTGCCAGCAGCCTACAGGGGAACACTGAAGCTTTCTTT.

The CDR3 region has the DNA TGTGCCAGCAGTGACCGAGGTGGGGGGGCTGACGAGCAGTTCTTC. Amino acids: CASSDRGGGADEQFF. This chain links TRBV6-4 with TRBJ2-1, with a weak D call TRBD2 (7 bases). V lost 2 bases, J lost 10 bases, and 18 bases lay in between. Germline-derived CDR1 and CDR2 are MRHNA and SNTAGT. This CDR3 contains 15 residues.

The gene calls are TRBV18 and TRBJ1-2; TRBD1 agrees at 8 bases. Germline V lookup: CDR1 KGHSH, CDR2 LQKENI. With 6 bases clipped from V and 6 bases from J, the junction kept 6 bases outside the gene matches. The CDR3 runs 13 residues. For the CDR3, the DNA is TGTGCCAGCTCCCAAATGACAGGGGATGGCTACACCTTC. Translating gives CASSQMTGDGYTF.

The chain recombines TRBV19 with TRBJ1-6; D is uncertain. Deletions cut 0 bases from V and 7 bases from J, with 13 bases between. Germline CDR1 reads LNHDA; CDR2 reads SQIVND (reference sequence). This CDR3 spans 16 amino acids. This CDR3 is CASSIDSGRGNSPLHF. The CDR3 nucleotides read TGTGCCAGTAGTATAGACTCCGGAAGAGGCAATTCACCCCTCCACTTT. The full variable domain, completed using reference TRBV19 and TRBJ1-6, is DGGITQSPKYLFRKEGQNVTLSCEQNLNHDAMYWYRQDPGQGLRLIYYSQIVNDFQKGDIAEGYSVSREKKESFPLTVTSAQKNPTAFYLCASSIDSGRGNSPLHFGNGTRLTVT.